This TCR beta chain derives from a study of HIV-infected children after antiretroviral therapy interruption. In its sample, this clonotype was seen many times. Unique molecular identifiers were included in an RNA-based 3' RACE TCR library. Each CDR3 protein gets one entry after TCRdb re-called the 3' RACE reads with MiXCR. The sample holds 30,000 to 40,000 distinct CDR3 sequences, 6.5% seen once. Specified treatment: PENTA 11 planned treatment interruption arm or continuous ART arm. Per the germline V gene, CDR1 is MDHEN and CDR2 is SYDVKM. This CDR3 is built from 14 residues. Trimming cost V 6 bases and J 3 bases; bases outside gene matches: 4.

The chain employs TRBV28 and TRBJ1-5; 8 bases map to TRBD1. The material was CD45RA+ CD4+ T cells from PBMCs, pooled from several time points, obtained from a donor given antiretroviral therapy, either interrupted or continuous. Stated subset: naive CD4+ CD45RA+ CD45RO- T cells. This clonotype was obtained from a pool of human donors with HIV. The chain's CDR3 is CASRKTGVNQPQHF. The DNA for the CDR3 is TGTGCCAGCAGAAAGACAGGGGTCAATCAGCCCCAGCATTTT.